Reported below is one TCR beta chain. In the authors' workflow: Nucleated cell number was recorded as an estimate derived from reference gene primer amplification. The protocol was immunoSEQ multiplex PCR, while the TCRdb copy is restricted to in-frame clones and leaves out a portion. V and J calls and clone size are given by that table; D and trimming were obtained from the DNA. The repertoire holds roughly 260,000 clones, with 65% to 85% as singletons. There are 13 residues in the CDR3. The V and J ends lost 4 bases and 4 bases respectively, with 9 bases between them. Germline V gene data show CDR1 as SNHLY and CDR2 as FYNNEI. This sample was included in a study of blood T cell repertoires in COVID-19. Study-level background: COVID-19 samples from acute and convalescent phases originated in the United States, Italy and Spain. The analysed material was cDNA or gDNA that came from T cells, B-cell-depleted T cells, or PBMCs.

The source material was peripheral blood. This sequence joins TRBV2 and TRBJ2-3; tentative D call: TRBD1 (6 bases). The sequence was collected from a woman aged 40 to 49 with active or convalescent COVID-19. Here the CDR3 reads CASSAGQPDTQYF. CDR3 nucleotides: TGTGCCAGCAGTGCTGGACAGCCAGATACGCAGTATTTT.